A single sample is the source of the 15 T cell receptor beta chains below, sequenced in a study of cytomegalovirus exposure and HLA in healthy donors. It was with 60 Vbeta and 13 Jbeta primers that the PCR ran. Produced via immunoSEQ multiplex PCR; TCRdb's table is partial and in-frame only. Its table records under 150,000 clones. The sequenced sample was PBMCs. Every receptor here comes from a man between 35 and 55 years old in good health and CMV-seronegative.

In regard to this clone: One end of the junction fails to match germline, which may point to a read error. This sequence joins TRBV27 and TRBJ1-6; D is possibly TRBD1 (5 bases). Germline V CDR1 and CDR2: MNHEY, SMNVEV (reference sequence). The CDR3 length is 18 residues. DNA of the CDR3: TGTGCCAGCAGTTTACGAGGGTTCGGGGACTCCTCTAATTCACCCCTCCACTTT. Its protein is CASSLRGFGDSSNSPLHF.

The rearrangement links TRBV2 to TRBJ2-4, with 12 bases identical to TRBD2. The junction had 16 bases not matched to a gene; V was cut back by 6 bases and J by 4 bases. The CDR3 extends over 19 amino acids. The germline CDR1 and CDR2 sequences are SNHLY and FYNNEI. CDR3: CASSTNRLAGALTKNIQYF. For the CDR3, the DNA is TGTGCCAGCAGCACTAACAGACTAGCGGGAGCCTTAACAAAAAACATTCAGTACTTC.

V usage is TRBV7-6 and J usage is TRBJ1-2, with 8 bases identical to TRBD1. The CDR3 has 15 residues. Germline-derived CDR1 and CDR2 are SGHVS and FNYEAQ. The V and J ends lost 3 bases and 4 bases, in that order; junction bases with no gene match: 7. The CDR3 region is CASSLGTGQLYGYTF. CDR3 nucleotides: TGTGCCAGCAGCTTGGGGACAGGCCAACTCTATGGCTACACCTTC.

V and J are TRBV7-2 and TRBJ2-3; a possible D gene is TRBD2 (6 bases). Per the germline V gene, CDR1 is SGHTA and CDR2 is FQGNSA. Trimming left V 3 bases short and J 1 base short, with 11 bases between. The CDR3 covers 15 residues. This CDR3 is CASSLEGWGTDTQYF. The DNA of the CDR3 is TGTGCCAGCAGCTTGGAGGGCTGGGGCACAGATACGCAGTATTTT.

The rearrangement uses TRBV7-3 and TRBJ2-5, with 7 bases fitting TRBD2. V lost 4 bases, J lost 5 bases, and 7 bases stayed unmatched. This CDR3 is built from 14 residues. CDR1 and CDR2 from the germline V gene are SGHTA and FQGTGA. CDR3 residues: CASSYAGRAETQYF. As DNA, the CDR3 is TGTGCCAGCAGCTATGCGGGGAGGGCGGAGACCCAGTACTTC.

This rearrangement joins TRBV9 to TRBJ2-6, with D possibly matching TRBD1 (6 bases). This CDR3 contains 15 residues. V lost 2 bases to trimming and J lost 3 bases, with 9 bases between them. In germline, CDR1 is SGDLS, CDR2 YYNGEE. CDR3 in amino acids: CASSVQGIGANVLTF. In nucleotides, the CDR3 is TGTGCCAGCAGCGTCCAGGGGATTGGGGCCAACGTCCTGACTTTC.

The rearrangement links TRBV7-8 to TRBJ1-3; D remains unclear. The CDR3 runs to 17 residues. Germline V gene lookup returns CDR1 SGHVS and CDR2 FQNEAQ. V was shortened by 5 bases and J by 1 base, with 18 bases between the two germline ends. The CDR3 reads CASSASRPYLSGNTIYF. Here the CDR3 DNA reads TGTGCCAGCAGCGCCAGCAGGCCTTATTTGTCTGGAAACACCATATATTTT. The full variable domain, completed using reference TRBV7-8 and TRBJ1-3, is GAGVSQSPRYKVAKRGQDVALRCDPISGHVSLFWYQQALGQGPEFLTYFQNEAQLDKSGLPSDRFFAERPEGSVSTLKIQRTQQEDSAVYLCASSASRPYLSGNTIYFGEGSWLTVV.

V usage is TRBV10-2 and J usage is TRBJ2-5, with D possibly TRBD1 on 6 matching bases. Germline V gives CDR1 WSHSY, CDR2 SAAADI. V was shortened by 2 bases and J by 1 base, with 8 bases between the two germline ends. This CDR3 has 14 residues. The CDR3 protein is CASSERGFQETQYF. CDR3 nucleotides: TGCGCCAGCAGTGAGAGGGGGTTCCAAGAGACCCAGTACTTC.

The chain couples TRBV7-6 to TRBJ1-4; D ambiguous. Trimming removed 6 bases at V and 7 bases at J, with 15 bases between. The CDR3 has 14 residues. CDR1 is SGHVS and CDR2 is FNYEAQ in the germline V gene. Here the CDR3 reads CASSSRGGFEKLFF. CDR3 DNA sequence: TGTGCCAGCAGTTCCCGGGGTGGCTTTGAAAAACTGTTTTTT.

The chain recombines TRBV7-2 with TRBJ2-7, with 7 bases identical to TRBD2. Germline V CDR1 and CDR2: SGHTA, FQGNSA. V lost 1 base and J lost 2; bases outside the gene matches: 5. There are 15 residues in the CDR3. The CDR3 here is CASSLERGVTYEQYF. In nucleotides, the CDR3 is TGTGCCAGCAGCTTAGAACGGGGGGTGACCTACGAGCAGTACTTC.

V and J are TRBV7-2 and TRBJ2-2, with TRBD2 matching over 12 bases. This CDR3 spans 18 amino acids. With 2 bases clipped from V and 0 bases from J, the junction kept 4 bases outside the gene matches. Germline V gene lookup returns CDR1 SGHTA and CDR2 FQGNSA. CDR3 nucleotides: TGTGCCAGCAGCTTACCTAGCGGGGGGGACGCGAACACCGGGGAGCTGTTTTTT. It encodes CASSLPSGGDANTGELFF.

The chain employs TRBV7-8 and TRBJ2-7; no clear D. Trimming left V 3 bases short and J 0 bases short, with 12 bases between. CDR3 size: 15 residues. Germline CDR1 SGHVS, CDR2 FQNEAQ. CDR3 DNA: TGTGCCAGCAGCTTGACACCAGGCCCCTCCTACGAGCAGTACTTC. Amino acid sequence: CASSLTPGPSYEQYF.

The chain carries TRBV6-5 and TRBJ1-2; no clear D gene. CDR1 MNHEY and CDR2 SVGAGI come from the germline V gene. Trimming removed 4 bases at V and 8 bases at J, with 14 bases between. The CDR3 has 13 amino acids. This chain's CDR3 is CASSSGPRRGYTF. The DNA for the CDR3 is TGTGCCAGCAGTTCAGGACCTAGGAGGGGCTACACCTTC.

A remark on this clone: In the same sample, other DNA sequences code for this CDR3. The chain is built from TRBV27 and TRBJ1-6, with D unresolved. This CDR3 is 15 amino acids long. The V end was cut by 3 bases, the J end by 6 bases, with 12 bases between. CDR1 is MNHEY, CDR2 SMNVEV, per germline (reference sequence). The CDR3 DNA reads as TGTGCCAGCAGTTTCTCCCCCCCGGGTAATTCACCCCTCCACTTT. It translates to CASSFSPPGNSPLHF.

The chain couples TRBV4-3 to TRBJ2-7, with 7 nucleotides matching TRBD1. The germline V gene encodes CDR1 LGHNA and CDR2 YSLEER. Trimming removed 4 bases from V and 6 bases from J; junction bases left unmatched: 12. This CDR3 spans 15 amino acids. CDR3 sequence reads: CASSPQTGLESEQYF. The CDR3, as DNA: TGCGCCAGCAGCCCGCAGACAGGGTTAGAGTCCGAGCAGTACTTC.